Sequencing of this T cell receptor (beta chain) was carried out in a study of shared clonotypes between healthy human individuals. This clone appeared a single time. What it binds is not known. Only in-frame clones appear in the TCRdb table, and some are missing; sequencing was by immunoSEQ multiplex PCR. The top ten clones hold 30% to 35% of a sample with more than 550,000 clones, 80% to 95% of them seen once. The CDR3 contains 17 residues. Trimming at V came to 4 bases and at J to 1 base, leaving 12 bases not matched to a gene. CDR1 is SEHNR, CDR2 FQNEAQ, per germline (reference sequence). Regarding the study as a whole: Only blood was sampled; tissue repertoires likely differ. About 5% of naive CD4 clonotypes were shared across four donors. When compared with the clonotypes that were shared by all four sorted-subset donors, the non-shared clonotypes turned out to have lower generation probabilities.

This TCR was sampled from a man aged 18 to 30 in good health. Some clones in this sample may be carry-over from other donors' samples. The chain has TRBV7-9 and TRBJ2-7; TRBD2 agrees at 8 bases. The sample taken for sequencing was memory CD8+ T cells from PBMCs. As for subset: CD45RO+ cells pooled with CCR7-negative TemRA cells. DNA for the CDR3: TGTGCCAGCAGCTCCGGGGGGGTTAAGGGACCTTCCTACGAGCAGTACTTC. This gives the protein CASSSGGVKGPSYEQYF.